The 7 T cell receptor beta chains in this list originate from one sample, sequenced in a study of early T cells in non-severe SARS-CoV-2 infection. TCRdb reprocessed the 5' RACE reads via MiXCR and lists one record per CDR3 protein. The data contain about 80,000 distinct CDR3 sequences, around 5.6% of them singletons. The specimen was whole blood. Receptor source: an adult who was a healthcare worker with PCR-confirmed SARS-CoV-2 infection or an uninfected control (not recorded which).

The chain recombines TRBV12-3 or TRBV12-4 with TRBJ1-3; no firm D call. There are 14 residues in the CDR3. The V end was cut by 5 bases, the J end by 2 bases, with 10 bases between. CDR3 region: CASSPTGAGNTIYF. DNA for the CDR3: TGTGCCAGCAGTCCTACGGGAGCTGGAAACACCATATATTTT.

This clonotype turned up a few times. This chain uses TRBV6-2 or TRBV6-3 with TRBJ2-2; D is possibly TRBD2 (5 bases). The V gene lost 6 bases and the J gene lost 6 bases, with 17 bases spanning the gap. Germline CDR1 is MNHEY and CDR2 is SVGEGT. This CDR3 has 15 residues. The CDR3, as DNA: TGTGCCAGCAGCGACGACTACCGAACCGCCGGGGAGCTGTTTTTT. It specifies CASSDDYRTAGELFF.

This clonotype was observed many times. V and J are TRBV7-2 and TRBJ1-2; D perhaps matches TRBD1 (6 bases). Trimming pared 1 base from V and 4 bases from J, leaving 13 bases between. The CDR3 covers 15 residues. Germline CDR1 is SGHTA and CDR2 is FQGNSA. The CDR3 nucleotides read TGTGCCAGCAGCTTAGTGGGGGGCGTTCTCTATGGCTACACCTTC. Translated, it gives CASSLVGGVLYGYTF.

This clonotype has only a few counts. The CDR3 nucleotides read TGTGCCAGCAGTTTATCTTTACTAGCGGGAGGGCCGAGTACAGATACGCAGTATTTT. As protein: CASSLSLLAGGPSTDTQYF. The J gene is TRBJ2-3, the V gene TRBV27; 13 nucleotides match TRBD2. J gave up 3 bases and V 0 bases, and 9 bases lay outside the gene matches. CDR1 and CDR2 from the germline V gene are MNHEY and SMNVEV (reference sequence). The CDR3 sequence is 19 residues long.

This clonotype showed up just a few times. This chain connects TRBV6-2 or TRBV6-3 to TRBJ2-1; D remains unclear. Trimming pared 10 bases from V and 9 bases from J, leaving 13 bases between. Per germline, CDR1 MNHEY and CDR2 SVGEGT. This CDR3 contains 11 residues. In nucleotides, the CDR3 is TGTGCCAACCCCCAACCCGCTGAGCAGTTCTTC. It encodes CANPQPAEQFF.

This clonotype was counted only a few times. In nucleotides, the CDR3 is TGTGCCAGCAGGGGCCAGGGGGACACTGAAGCTTTCTTT. It yields the protein CASRGQGDTEAFF. The chain joins TRBV12-3 or TRBV12-4 to TRBJ1-1; TRBD1 aligns across 7 bases. Trimming took 6 bases from V and 3 from J; bases not matched to a gene: 4. The CDR3 runs 13 residues.

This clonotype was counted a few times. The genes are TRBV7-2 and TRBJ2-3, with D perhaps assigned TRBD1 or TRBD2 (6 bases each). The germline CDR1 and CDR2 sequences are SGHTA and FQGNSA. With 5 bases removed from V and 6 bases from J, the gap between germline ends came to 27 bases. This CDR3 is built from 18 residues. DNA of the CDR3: TGTGCCAGCAGCCTCGGAGGGAGAGGGGGGAAGAGTGGGGATACGCAGTATTTT. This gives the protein CASSLGGRGGKSGDTQYF. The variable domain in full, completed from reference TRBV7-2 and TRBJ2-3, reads GAGVSQSPSNKVTEKGKDVELRCDPISGHTALYWYRQSLGQGLEFLIYFQGNSAPDKSGLPSDRFSAERTGGSVSTLTIQRTQQEDSAVYLCASSLGGRGGKSGDTQYFGPGTRLTVL.